The sequence of this T cell receptor (beta chain) was determined in a study of T cells after yellow fever vaccination. MiXCR, run by TCRdb on the 5' RACE reads, gives a single entry per CDR3 protein. The sample includes more than 95,000 distinct CDR3 sequences, 8% to 10% of them seen just once. The length of the CDR3 is 19 residues. Germline V gene lookup returns CDR1 SGHVS and CDR2 FQNEAQ. Trimming stripped 2 bases from V and 6 bases from J, with 26 bases between. This clonotype was observed many times. The material was CD8+ T cells sorted from PBMCs, obtained on the day of the yellow fever booster vaccination. This receptor was obtained from a man between 18 and 35 years old who received the YFV17D yellow fever vaccine. The chain links TRBV7-8 to TRBJ2-1; TRBD2 might be the D (5 bases). CDR3: CASSLLVRGRGNPGNEQFF. CDR3 nucleotide sequence: TGTGCCAGCAGCTTATTGGTTCGGGGTCGGGGTAACCCTGGCAATGAGCAGTTCTTC.